Described below is a single T cell receptor beta chain sequence and its context. Clones were read by immunoSEQ multiplex PCR, and TCRdb kept only the in-frame ones, dropping some. The sample holds over 90,000 clones, roughly 80% seen once. The sample comes from a study of Ad26.COV2.S vaccination and SARS-CoV-2 variants. CDR3 length: 13 residues. The germline gives CDR1 MDHEN, CDR2 SYDVKM. V lost 5 bases, J lost 0 bases, and 5 bases lay in between. Sequencing was performed on peripheral blood, taken after recovery from COVID-19. The receptor was derived from a human donor who had recovered from COVID-19. The V and J genes are TRBV28 and TRBJ1-3, with no clear D. CDR3 region: CASSESSGNTIYF. The CDR3, as DNA: TGTGCCAGCAGTGAGAGCTCTGGAAACACCATATATTTT.